These 19 T cell receptor beta chains originate from one sample sequenced in a study of blood T cell repertoires in COVID-19 (TCRdb year 2020). The library was built by means of the immunoSEQ multiplex PCR assay. Here the immuneACCESS table is served through TCRdb, limited to in-frame sequences with V and J called. Missing clones are a known gap in these copies; in checked studies unresolved V genes cover under half, and the rest lacks a known reason. The sample has about 60,000 clones on record, just over 85% of them singletons. The ten largest clones take up about 4.3% of the sample. Sequences were obtained from peripheral blood. These receptors were taken from a man aged 55-75 years with acute or convalescent COVID-19.

For the CDR3, the DNA is TGTGCCATCAGTCCCCAGGAGGCTAGCGGGCGCGTCCTCCCCTACGAGCAGTACTTC. It translates to CAISPQEASGRVLPYEQYF. The rearrangement uses TRBV10-3 and TRBJ2-7, with 8 positions matching TRBD2. Germline lookup yields CDR1 ENHRY and CDR2 SYGVKD. This CDR3 is built from 19 residues. The J segment lost 2 bases and the V segment lost 5 bases, leaving 20 bases of the junction unmatched.

The V call is TRBV29-1, the J call TRBJ1-3; maybe TRBD1 (5 bases). V was clipped by 5 bases and J by 4 bases, with 15 bases between them. The CDR3 contains 14 residues. The germline V gene encodes CDR1 SQVTM and CDR2 ANQGSEA. CDR3 nucleotides: TGCAGCGTTTTTACAGGTGCCCGGGGAAACACCATATATTTT. It is translated as CSVFTGARGNTIYF.

The CDR3 region has the DNA TGTGCCAGCAGCTTAAACACGAACACTGAAGCTTTCTTT. Protein sequence: CASSLNTNTEAFF. This sequence joins TRBV7-9 and TRBJ1-1; D unresolved. Germline loops: CDR1 SEHNR, CDR2 FQNEAQ (reference sequence). CDR3 size: 13 residues. Trimming removed 2 bases at V and 1 base at J, with 5 bases between.

The chain is built from TRBV5-1 and TRBJ1-4; D is undetermined. The CDR3 runs 16 residues. Germline CDR1 and CDR2: SGHRS and YFSETQ. V lost 5 bases and J lost 0, with 14 bases in between. CDR3: CASRSGRPATNEKLFF. CDR3 nucleotides: TGCGCCAGCAGATCTGGGCGACCCGCAACTAATGAAAAACTGTTTTTT.

A few counts support this clone. The chain has TRBV4-2 and TRBJ2-1; D possibly corresponds to TRBD2 (5 bases). Germline-derived CDR1 and CDR2 are LGHNA and YNFKEQ. The V end lost 4 bases, the J end lost 6 bases, and 16 bases lay between the germline ends. The CDR3 contains 15 residues. CDR3 in amino acids: CASSPMEASGNEQFF. In nucleotides, the CDR3 is TGTGCCAGCAGCCCTATGGAGGCTTCGGGCAATGAGCAGTTCTTC.

This clone was counted a few times. The chain has TRBV11-2 and TRBJ2-3; no firm D call. V lost 5 bases to trimming and J lost 5 bases, with 8 bases between them. The CDR3 totals 12 residues. Germline-derived CDR1 and CDR2 are SGHAT and FQNNGV. The CDR3 region has the DNA TGTGCCAGCAGCGCCAACAGAGATACGCAGTATTTT. It specifies CASSANRDTQYF.

CDR3 bases: TGTGCCAGCACCTTAGAGGCAGGGGAGACCCAGTACTTC. It yields the protein CASTLEAGETQYF. The V and J genes are TRBV2 and TRBJ2-5, with D perhaps matching TRBD1 (5 bases). Germline CDR1 SNHLY, CDR2 FYNNEI. This CDR3 is built from 13 residues. The V gene lost 7 bases and the J gene lost 5 bases, with 14 bases spanning the gap.

The chain combines TRBV18 with TRBJ2-7; 9 nucleotides agree with TRBD1. Germline CDR1 and CDR2: KGHSH and LQKENI. J was trimmed by 4 bases and V by 3 bases; bases with no gene match: 7. This CDR3 comprises 15 residues. CDR3 protein: CASSPQNRGRYEQYF. The CDR3 nucleotides read TGTGCCAGCTCACCCCAGAACAGGGGGCGATACGAGCAGTACTTC.

The V gene is TRBV9, the J gene TRBJ2-4; possibly TRBD2 for D (5 bases). This CDR3 comprises 16 residues. With 2 bases removed from V and 5 bases from J, the gap between germline ends came to 17 bases. CDR1 is SGDLS, CDR2 YYNGEE, per germline. Here the CDR3 DNA reads TGTGCCAGCAGCGTCAGCAGCGCGGCCGGGGAAAACATTCAGTACTTC. Protein product: CASSVSSAAGENIQYF.

As to this clone: This sample includes further DNA sequences coding for the same CDR3. The CDR3 coding sequence is TGTGCCAGCAGTTTGGTACAGGGGGGCACTGAAGCTTTCTTT. It translates to CASSLVQGGTEAFF. This sequence joins TRBV28 and TRBJ1-1; TRBD1 matches at 8 bases. V dropped 3 bases and J dropped 4; count of bases not matched to a gene: 4. Germline V gene lookup returns CDR1 MDHEN and CDR2 SYDVKM. This CDR3 spans 14 amino acids. Full variable domain (missing parts from reference TRBV28 and TRBJ1-1): DVKVTQSSRYLVKRTGEKVFLECVQDMDHENMFWYRQDPGLGLRLIYFSYDVKMKEKGDIPEGYSVSREKKERFSLILESASTNQTSMYLCASSLVQGGTEAFFGQGTRLTVV.

The genes are TRBV2 and TRBJ1-1, with D possibly TRBD1 on 6 matching bases. The CDR3 has 14 residues. V was cut by 3 bases and J by 5 bases, with 13 bases left in between. Germline values: CDR1 SNHLY, CDR2 FYNNEI. This chain's CDR3 is CASSDSGVETEAFF. DNA for the CDR3: TGTGCCAGCAGTGACTCAGGGGTGGAAACTGAAGCTTTCTTT.

The chain employs TRBV28 and TRBJ1-5; 8 bases line up with TRBD1. Germline trimming cut 6 bases from V and 3 bases from J; bases unmatched to any gene: 7. CDR3 length: 15 residues. Germline loops: CDR1 MDHEN, CDR2 SYDVKM. This CDR3 is CASSAGTGFNQPQHF. The CDR3 nucleotides are TGTGCCAGCAGCGCCGGGACAGGATTCAATCAGCCCCAGCATTTT.

The V gene is TRBV12-2, the J gene TRBJ1-5; TRBD1, as called in the table, went unchecked against the DNA. TRBV12-2 is marked as a pseudogene. The CDR3 has 18 amino acids. The CDR3, as DNA: TGTGCAAGTCGCTTAGCCGGTCGTGGGGCAGCTAGCAATCAGCCCCAGCATTTT. It translates to CASRLAGRGAASNQPQHF.

The gene calls are TRBV28 and TRBJ2-1; 14 bases align to TRBD2. CDR1 MDHEN and CDR2 SYDVKM come from the germline V gene. V shed 3 bases and J 14 bases; nucleotides not matched to a gene: 12. This CDR3 spans 16 amino acids. CDR3 nucleotides: TGTGCCAGCAGTTTTCAGACTAGCGGGAGGGCCGCGGCCAAGTTCTTC. Translating it yields CASSFQTSGRAAAKFF.

This clone came up once. J is TRBJ2-2 and V is TRBV6-4; 8 bases agree with TRBD2. Germline values: CDR1 MRHNA, CDR2 SNTAGT. J gave up 7 bases and V 6 bases, and 7 bases lay outside the gene matches. The CDR3 totals 14 residues. The CDR3 DNA is TGTGCCAGCAGCCCGCGGGGGGCTGGCGGGGAGCTGTTTTTT. Protein sequence: CASSPRGAGGELFF.

The J gene is TRBJ2-6, the V gene TRBV6-1; a weak D match, TRBD2 (6 bases). This CDR3 region has 18 residues. Trimming stripped 4 bases from V and 0 bases from J, with 16 bases between. The germline V gene has CDR1 MNHNS and CDR2 SASEGT. The CDR3 sequence is CASSATGLGSSGANVLTF. CDR3 coding DNA: TGTGCCAGCAGTGCAACGGGACTCGGCTCCTCTGGGGCCAACGTCCTGACTTTC.

The rearrangement uses TRBV9 and TRBJ1-1; D might be TRBD1 (5 bases). V lost 0 bases and J lost 3, with 24 bases in between. The CDR3 has 19 residues. From germline, CDR1 is SGDLS and CDR2 YYNGEE. CDR3 in amino acids: CASSVGAGDPRGGDTEAFF. CDR3 sequence (DNA): TGTGCCAGCAGCGTAGGAGCGGGGGACCCTAGAGGAGGGGACACTGAAGCTTTCTTT.

J is TRBJ1-2 and V is TRBV5-4; D ambiguous. This CDR3 comprises 15 residues. V was clipped by 4 bases and J by 4 bases, with 17 bases between them. Germline V gives CDR1 SGHNT, CDR2 YYREEE (reference sequence). The DNA of the CDR3 is TGTGCCAGCAGCCCTTCCGGGGAGTGGGGCTATGGCTACACCTTC. Encoded protein: CASSPSGEWGYGYTF.

The gene calls are TRBV9 and TRBJ1-1; D possibly corresponds to TRBD1 (5 bases). Germline V CDR1 and CDR2: SGDLS, YYNGEE. Deletions cut 4 bases from V and 0 bases from J, with 19 bases between. CDR3 size: 17 residues. Written as DNA, the CDR3 is TGTGCCAGCAGCCCTCGCTTTTATACAGGCTTGAACACTGAAGCTTTCTTT. This gives the protein CASSPRFYTGLNTEAFF.